This passage covers 11 T cell receptor beta chains from one sample sequenced in a study of a mutant IDH1 vaccine in newly diagnosed glioma. Antigens for these TCRs are unknown. Specified time point: week 35, safety follow-up. Doses of 300 ug of mutant IDH1 20-mer peptide were given with topical imiquimod. TCRdb keeps only in-frame clones here, not all; method: immunoSEQ multiplex PCR. This repertoire shows 60,000 to 75,000 clones, more than 75% found once; its top ten account for 1.5% to 2.5%. The sample was PBMCs, taken from a glioma patient whose treatment included an IDH1 peptide vaccine. These receptors originate from a man aged 25-40 years with glioma.

This clone was seen only a few times. The chain recombines TRBV6-5 with TRBJ2-3, with D possibly matching TRBD1 (6 bases). CDR1 and CDR2 (germline): MNHEY, SVGAGI. The V and J ends lost 5 bases and 1 base respectively, with 13 bases between them. CDR3 size: 15 residues. CDR3 bases: TGTGCCAGCAGTCCAAACAGGGCGGGCACAGATACGCAGTATTTT. Amino acids: CASSPNRAGTDTQYF.

The chain links TRBV11-3 to TRBJ2-1; D may correspond to TRBD1 or TRBD2 (5 bases each). In germline, CDR1 is SGHNT, CDR2 YENEEA. Trimming pared 1 base from V and 1 base from J, leaving 11 bases between. The CDR3 totals 16 residues. The CDR3, as DNA: TGTGCCAGCAGCTTAGGGGGGATGGGATCCTACAATGAGCAGTTCTTC. Translation gives CASSLGGMGSYNEQFF.

The chain is built from TRBV7-9 and TRBJ2-7, with TRBD1 matching 9 bases. Trimming cost V 5 bases and J 4 bases; bases outside gene matches: 9. This CDR3 is built from 15 residues. Germline V CDR1 and CDR2: SEHNR, FQNEAQ (reference sequence). The CDR3 DNA is TGTGCCAGCAGCCTTTCCCGGACAGGGGCTTACGAGCAGTACTTC. Translated, it gives CASSLSRTGAYEQYF. Full variable domain (missing parts from reference TRBV7-9 and TRBJ2-7): DTGVSQNPRHKITKRGQNVTFRCDPISEHNRLYWYRQTLGQGPEFLTYFQNEAQLEKSRLLSDRFSAERPKGSFSTLEIQRTEQGDSAMYLCASSLSRTGAYEQYFGPGTRLTVT.

This chain uses TRBV6-1 with TRBJ2-7; tentative D call: TRBD2 (6 bases). Germline V gene sequence: CDR1 MNHNS, CDR2 SASEGT. V lost 5 bases, J lost 2 bases, and 13 bases lay in between. The CDR3 extends over 14 amino acids. CDR3 amino acids: CASSSGTFTYEQYF. The CDR3, as DNA: TGTGCCAGCAGTTCAGGGACTTTTACCTACGAGCAGTACTTC.

This rearrangement joins TRBV11-3 to TRBJ2-5, with TRBD2 as a possible D gene (5 bases). From germline, CDR1 is SGHNT and CDR2 YENEEA. CDR3 length: 16 amino acids. V lost 3 bases and J lost 2, with 16 bases in between. This CDR3 reads CASSLGGNSGQETQYF. The CDR3 DNA is TGTGCCAGCAGCTTGGGCGGAAACAGCGGACAAGAGACCCAGTACTTC.

This clone has just one count. This chain uses TRBV5-1 with TRBJ2-3; D is undetermined. The CDR3 has 14 amino acids. Trimming left V 2 bases short and J 0 bases short, with 7 bases between. Germline CDR1 reads SGHRS; CDR2 reads YFSETQ. CDR3 DNA sequence: TGCGCCAGCAGCTTTCAGGTTAGCACAGATACGCAGTATTTT. It is translated as CASSFQVSTDTQYF.

The J gene is TRBJ2-7, the V gene TRBV27, with D possibly being TRBD2 (6 bases). The CDR3 runs to 13 residues. Between the trimmed V and J ends, which lost 3 bases and 1 base, there was a span of 7 bases. Per germline, CDR1 MNHEY and CDR2 SMNVEV (reference sequence). Here the CDR3 DNA reads TGTGCCAGCAGTTTTGGGGGGTCCTACGAGCAGTACTTC. Amino acid sequence: CASSFGGSYEQYF.

This chain joins TRBV15 and TRBJ1-4; TRBD1 agrees at 10 bases. The V segment lost 3 bases and the J segment 8 bases; nucleotides outside the gene matches: 6. Germline-derived CDR1 and CDR2 are LNHNV and YYDKDF (reference sequence). The CDR3 totals 15 residues. CDR3 region: CATSSDLGQGEKLFF. CDR3 sequence (DNA): TGTGCCACCAGCAGTGATTTGGGACAGGGGGAAAAACTGTTTTTT.

The J gene is TRBJ1-1, the V gene TRBV19; D is uncertain. This CDR3 region has 13 residues. Germline CDR1 is LNHDA and CDR2 is SQIVND (reference sequence). Between the trimmed V and J ends, which lost 1 base and 1 base, there was a span of 4 bases. The CDR3, as DNA: TGTGCCAGTAGTATAGTTCAGAACACTGAAGCTTTCTTT. Protein: CASSIVQNTEAFF.

This clone was detected only once. The chain has TRBV10-3 and TRBJ2-3; D gene ambiguous. The CDR3 runs 12 residues. V was cut by 6 bases and J by 5 bases, with 9 bases left in between. Germline loops: CDR1 ENHRY, CDR2 SYGVKD. The CDR3 DNA sequence: TGTGCCATCAGGGAAAGAGGAGATACGCAGTATTTT. It is translated as CAIRERGDTQYF.

Only one count was recorded for this clone. The rearrangement joins TRBV15 to TRBJ2-3, with D perhaps matching TRBD1 or TRBD2 (5 bases each). This CDR3 is built from 14 residues. V gave up 2 bases and J gave up 6 bases, with 12 bases separating them. Germline CDR1 reads LNHNV; CDR2 reads YYDKDF (reference sequence). CDR3 amino acids: CATSRQGVTDTQYF. CDR3 DNA sequence: TGTGCCACCAGCAGACAGGGAGTCACGGATACGCAGTATTTT.